This note documents a single TCR beta chain sequence. This specimen belongs to a study of blood T cell repertoires in COVID-19. Per the authors' pipeline: For nucleated cells, counts were estimated from reference gene primer amplification. TCRdb keeps only in-frame clones here, not all; method: immunoSEQ multiplex PCR. The V and J calls and clone size were taken over from that table, and D and trimming were inferred from the DNA. The sample lists about 22,000 clones, roughly 91% occurring once. The germline V gene has CDR1 SGDLS and CDR2 YYNGEE. The CDR3 has 11 residues. V dropped 6 bases and J dropped 7 bases, with 10 bases sitting between them.

What was sequenced was peripheral blood. This sequence originates from a man aged 65-85 years with COVID-19, enrolled during active disease. This chain connects TRBV9 to TRBJ1-1; maybe TRBD1 (5 bases). CDR3 bases: TGTGCCAGCAACTTAACAGGTGAAGCTTTCTTT. It codes for CASNLTGEAFF.